Sequencing of this TCR beta chain was carried out in a study of CD8+CD57+ T cells in acquired aplastic anemia. Whole-study context: Sorted CD4+ plus CD8+ cells gave DNA averaging around 3.2 ug.

CDR3 and TCR beta VDJ profiling relied on a genomic DNA template. TCRdb re-analysed the reads in MiXCR, keeping a single row per CDR3 protein. Of 250,000 to 350,000 distinct CDR3 sequences in the sample, roughly half were seen once. V was trimmed by 1 base and J by 1 base, leaving 4 bases between them. Germline loops: CDR1 LNHDA, CDR2 SQIVND (reference sequence). CDR3 length equals 13 residues. Material: sorted CD4+, CD8+, or CD8+CD57+ T cells (not recorded which) from PBMCs. This clonotype was sampled from a human donor with severe aplastic anemia or a healthy control (not recorded which). This chain uses TRBV19 with TRBJ1-1, with D unresolved. The CDR3 DNA sequence: TGTGCCAGTAGTATAGTTCGGAACACTGAAGCTTTCTTT. Translating it yields CASSIVRNTEAFF.